These 29 T cell receptor beta chains came from one sample sequenced in a study of shared clonotypes between healthy human individuals. Assay: immunoSEQ multiplex PCR; the TCRdb copy retains only in-frame clones and omits some. The table has 450,000 to 500,000 clones, 76% seen once. The sample consisted of PBMCs. Source of these receptors: a woman aged 35 to 49 in good health. Some clones in this sample may be carry-over from other donors' samples.

The genes are TRBV27 and TRBJ2-7, with TRBD2 matching over 9 bases. This CDR3 is built from 15 residues. Germline lookup yields CDR1 MNHEY and CDR2 SMNVEV (reference sequence). Trimming at V came to 3 bases and at J to 3 bases, leaving 6 bases not matched to a gene. CDR3 in DNA: TGTGCCAGCAGTTTTTCGCTAGCGGGGATCTACGAGCAGTACTTC. Protein sequence: CASSFSLAGIYEQYF.

The chain carries TRBV30 and TRBJ1-5; D is undetermined. This CDR3 is 12 amino acids long. In germline, CDR1 is GTSNPN, CDR2 SVGIG (reference sequence). V dropped 1 base and J dropped 6 bases, with 7 bases sitting between them. Written as DNA, the CDR3 is TGTGCCTGGAGTGACGGGGTTCAGCCCCAGCATTTT. It is translated as CAWSDGVQPQHF.

A few counts support this clone. In DNA form, the CDR3 reads TGTGCCAGCAGTGAATCGGTGGTAACTAGCGGGGGATTCTCCTACGAGCAGTACTTC. It codes for CASSESVVTSGGFSYEQYF. V and J are TRBV6-1 and TRBJ2-7; TRBD2 aligns across 11 bases. V shed 2 bases and J 0 bases; nucleotides not matched to a gene: 12. Germline V lookup: CDR1 MNHNS, CDR2 SASEGT. The CDR3 is 19 residues long.

V is TRBV5-1 and J is TRBJ2-5; 8 nucleotides line up with TRBD2. J was trimmed by 0 bases and V by 3 bases; bases with no gene match: 10. Germline lookup yields CDR1 SGHRS and CDR2 YFSETQ. The length of the CDR3 is 17 residues. As DNA, the CDR3 is TGCGCCAGCAGCTCTCCCGGGACTAGTGACAACCAAGAGACCCAGTACTTC. Translated: CASSSPGTSDNQETQYF.

Concerning this clone: Other nucleotide sequences in the sample specify the same CDR3. This chain links TRBV5-1 with TRBJ1-1, with 7 positions matching TRBD1. The CDR3 is 14 residues long. CDR1 and CDR2 (germline): SGHRS, YFSETQ. Trimming removed 2 bases from V and 0 bases from J; junction bases left unmatched: 1. CDR3 loop: CASSLQGMNTEAFF. The CDR3 region has the DNA TGCGCCAGCAGCTTACAGGGGATGAACACTGAAGCTTTCTTT.

The chain combines TRBV19 with TRBJ1-4, with D uncertain. CDR1 is LNHDA, CDR2 SQIVND, per germline (reference sequence). This CDR3 has 15 amino acids. V lost 2 bases and J lost 4, with 11 bases in between. In DNA, the CDR3 is TGTGCCAGTAGTATAAGGCGAGATTATAATGAAAAACTGTTTTTT. Protein product: CASSIRRDYNEKLFF.

The gene calls are TRBV10-3 and TRBJ2-1; D is perhaps TRBD1 (6 bases). Germline loops: CDR1 ENHRY, CDR2 SYGVKD. The V end lost 0 bases, the J end lost 3 bases, and 15 bases lay between the germline ends. The CDR3 runs to 17 residues. The CDR3 region has the DNA TGTGCCATCAGTGAGTCTAGGGGTGGGGGCCTCTACAATGAGCAGTTCTTC. Its protein is CAISESRGGGLYNEQFF.

V is TRBV4-3 and J is TRBJ2-7; TRBD1 matches at 7 bases. The CDR3 has 16 amino acids. With 4 bases clipped from V and 2 bases from J, the junction kept 11 bases outside the gene matches. CDR1 is LGHNA and CDR2 is YSLEER in the germline V gene. For the CDR3, the DNA is TGCGCCAGCAGCCCTACCGGGACAGCAGTCCCCTACGAGCAGTACTTC. It yields the protein CASSPTGTAVPYEQYF.

Points on this clone: The likely explanation is a read error, given a far larger clone one base away. This rearrangement joins TRBV30 to TRBJ2-5; a possible D gene is TRBD2 (5 bases). The CDR3 runs 14 residues. The germline V gene has CDR1 GTSNPN and CDR2 SVGIG (reference sequence). The CDR3 bases are TGTACCTGGAGGAGGCTCCTGTACCAAGAGACCCAGTACTTC. Translation: CTWRRLLYQETQYF.

The chain employs TRBV2 and TRBJ2-3; a possible D gene is TRBD2 (5 bases). This CDR3 spans 15 amino acids. V was pared by 6 bases and J by 0 bases, with 13 bases between. Germline V CDR1 and CDR2: SNHLY, FYNNEI. CDR3 nucleotide sequence: TGTGCCAGCAGCTTCGGGATCCCAAGCACAGATACGCAGTATTTT. It specifies CASSFGIPSTDTQYF.

The chain has TRBV9 and TRBJ1-2; 12 bases agree with TRBD1. CDR3 length: 14 amino acids. CDR1 is SGDLS and CDR2 is YYNGEE in the germline V gene. V trimming: 5 bases; J trimming: 4 bases; junction bases outside the gene matches: 3. As DNA, the CDR3 is TGTGCCAGCAGGGGACAGGGGGCGACCTATGGCTACACCTTC. Its protein product is CASRGQGATYGYTF.

J is TRBJ1-2 and V is TRBV7-2; D is unresolved. V was shortened by 2 bases and J by 7 bases, with 17 bases between the two germline ends. Germline V lookup: CDR1 SGHTA, CDR2 FQGNSA. This CDR3 spans 15 amino acids. This CDR3 is CASSLPGVGPSGYTF. The CDR3 DNA reads as TGTGCCAGCAGCTTACCCGGGGTGGGTCCGTCTGGCTACACCTTC. Drawing the rest from reference TRBV7-2 and TRBJ1-2, the complete variable domain is GAGVSQSPSNKVTEKGKDVELRCDPISGHTALYWYRQSLGQGLEFLIYFQGNSAPDKSGLPSDRFSAERTGGSVSTLTIQRTQQEDSAVYLCASSLPGVGPSGYTFGSGTRLTVV.

This clone was seen at least ten times. The CDR3: CASSVGAGQGDEKLFF. CDR3 nucleotides: TGTGCCAGCAGCGTAGGGGCGGGACAGGGGGATGAAAAACTGTTTTTT. The genes are TRBV9 and TRBJ1-4; the match to TRBD1 covers 11 bases. The V segment lost 0 bases and the J segment 6 bases; nucleotides outside the gene matches: 4. Germline V gene data show CDR1 as SGDLS and CDR2 as YYNGEE. This CDR3 spans 16 amino acids.

The chain carries TRBV5-1 and TRBJ2-4, with D perhaps assigned TRBD1 or TRBD2 (5 bases each). This CDR3 comprises 14 residues. Germline CDR1 is SGHRS and CDR2 is YFSETQ. V was cut by 1 base and J by 1 base, with 6 bases left in between. CDR3: CASSLWGAKNIQYF. The CDR3 nucleotides are TGCGCCAGCAGCTTGTGGGGGGCCAAAAACATTCAGTACTTC.

The chain joins TRBV18 to TRBJ2-2, with TRBD2 matching 7 bases. V trimming: 0 bases; J trimming: 6 bases; junction bases outside the gene matches: 7. The CDR3 totals 16 residues. CDR1 KGHSH and CDR2 LQKENI come from the germline V gene. The DNA for the CDR3 is TGTGCCAGCTCACCACCATCCGGGAGGATCGCCGGGGAGCTGTTTTTT. It is translated as CASSPPSGRIAGELFF. Full variable domain (remainder filled in from reference TRBV18 and TRBJ2-2): NAGVMQNPRHLVRRRGQEARLRCSPMKGHSHVYWYRQLPEEGLKFMVYLQKENIIDESGMPKERFSAEFPKEGPSILRIQQVVRGDSAAYFCASSPPSGRIAGELFFGEGSRLTVL.

This chain uses TRBV11-1 with TRBJ1-2; D is undetermined. The V and J ends lost 5 bases and 4 bases respectively, with 17 bases between them. Germline CDR1 SGHAT, CDR2 FQDESV (reference sequence). This CDR3 comprises 15 residues. CDR3 DNA sequence: TGTGCCAGCAGCCTAGGAGGCACCCGAGGCTATGGCTACACCTTC. It encodes CASSLGGTRGYGYTF.

The chain couples TRBV7-9 to TRBJ2-3; the D is unclear. Trimming cost V 2 bases and J 4 bases, with 16 bases left between them. This CDR3 region has 16 residues. Looked up from germline, CDR1 is SEHNR and CDR2 is FQNEAQ (reference sequence). The CDR3 loop is CASSLSLRPGSDTQYF. The CDR3 region has the DNA TGTGCCAGCAGCTTAAGCCTTCGTCCAGGATCAGATACGCAGTATTTT.

Note on this clone: This may be a read error, as it is one base from a much larger clone. This sequence joins TRBV29-1 and TRBJ1-1; D perhaps matches TRBD1 (6 bases). Germline CDR1 reads SQVTM; CDR2 reads ANQGSEA. Trimming pared 5 bases from V and 6 bases from J, leaving 19 bases between. There are 14 residues in the CDR3. Here the CDR3 DNA reads TGCAGCGTTATGGACGGGGGGCGAGGATCTGAAGCTTTCTTT. Translating gives CSVMDGGRGSEAFF.

CDR3 coding DNA: TGTGCCAGCAGCTTAGAAACAGGGCATCAGCCCCAGCATTTT. Translation: CASSLETGHQPQHF. The chain has TRBV7-6 and TRBJ1-5; D possibly corresponds to TRBD1 (6 bases). The CDR3 is made up of 14 amino acids. Germline lookup yields CDR1 SGHVS and CDR2 FNYEAQ. Deletions cut 1 base from V and 5 bases from J, with 9 bases between.

As to this clone: One end of the junction does not line up with germline, which may come from a read error. The CDR3 loop is CASSQLARGRRGNEQLF. In DNA form, the CDR3 reads TGTGCCAGCAGCCAACTCGCCCGGGGTAGGAGGGGGAATGAGCAGCTCTTC. The chain joins TRBV4-2 to TRBJ2-1; D tentatively reads TRBD1 or TRBD2 (6 bases each). The germline CDR1 and CDR2 sequences are LGHNA and YNFKEQ. The length of the CDR3 is 17 residues.

CDR3 DNA: TGTGCCAGCAGGACCGGGACAGGGTCCTACGAGCAGTACTTC. This translates into CASRTGTGSYEQYF. The V gene is TRBV2, the J gene TRBJ2-5; TRBD1 aligns across 9 bases. The end of the DNA is better explained by TRBJ2-7, so the J call may be wrong. CDR3 length: 14 amino acids. The germline V gene has CDR1 SNHLY and CDR2 FYNNEI.

The V gene is TRBV7-6, the J gene TRBJ2-3, with D possibly TRBD2 on 6 matching bases. V was cut by 1 base and J by 8 bases, with 16 bases left in between. Germline values: CDR1 SGHVS, CDR2 FNYEAQ. CDR3 length: 15 residues. The CDR3 DNA sequence: TGTGCCAGCAGCTTAGTATCGGGGGACGGAATTACGCAGTATTTT. This gives the protein CASSLVSGDGITQYF.

This clone was counted at least ten times. The chain is built from TRBV9 and TRBJ2-1, with 9 bases that match TRBD2. This CDR3 contains 15 residues. Trimming took 4 bases from V and 5 from J; bases not matched to a gene: 7. CDR1 is SGDLS, CDR2 YYNGEE, per germline. CDR3 protein: CASSTLAGLNNEQFF. CDR3 DNA: TGTGCCAGCAGCACACTAGCGGGTCTTAACAATGAGCAGTTCTTC.

This clone came up a few times. The rearrangement uses TRBV7-3 and TRBJ2-3, with D hard to call. Germline CDR1 and CDR2: SGHTA and FQGTGA. V dropped 1 base and J dropped 4 bases, with 6 bases sitting between them. This CDR3 has 13 residues. The CDR3 DNA follows: TGTGCCAGCAGCTTAATAGGAGCAGATACGCAGTATTTT. It encodes CASSLIGADTQYF.

The rearrangement links TRBV27 to TRBJ2-7; 7 bases map to TRBD2. Germline CDR1 is MNHEY and CDR2 is SMNVEV (reference sequence). Unmatched junction bases numbered 4, after V lost 2 bases and J lost 0 bases. CDR3 length: 15 residues. The CDR3: CASSLAGDSSYEQYF. The CDR3 coding sequence is TGTGCCAGCAGTTTAGCGGGGGATAGCTCCTACGAGCAGTACTTC.

The V and J genes are TRBV19 and TRBJ1-2, with unresolved D. Germline V gene sequence: CDR1 LNHDA, CDR2 SQIVND (reference sequence). The V gene lost 3 bases and the J gene lost 3 bases, with 11 bases spanning the gap. The CDR3 extends over 14 amino acids. This CDR3 is CASSITSDYYGYTF. In DNA form, the CDR3 reads TGTGCCAGTAGTATCACGTCAGATTACTATGGCTACACCTTC.

This clone was observed a handful of times. This sequence is one base from a far larger clone and is likely a read error. Other nucleotide sequences in the sample specify the same CDR3. This chain links TRBV6-6 with TRBJ2-2, with 7 nucleotides matching TRBD2. Unmatched junction bases numbered 5, after V lost 3 bases and J lost 1 base. The CDR3 has 16 amino acids. Germline V gene lookup returns CDR1 MNHNY and CDR2 SVGAGI (reference sequence). CDR3 DNA sequence: TGTGCCAGCAGTTATAGGACTAGGATGAACACCGGGGAGCTGTTTTTT. Protein sequence: CASSYRTRMNTGELFF.

The chain couples TRBV19 to TRBJ1-1; D not resolved. CDR1 LNHDA and CDR2 SQIVND come from the germline V gene (reference sequence). Trimming took 3 bases from V and 3 from J, leaving 14 bases between them. This CDR3 contains 15 residues. The CDR3 loop reads CASSMQAGLDTEAFF. The CDR3 DNA reads as TGTGCCAGTAGTATGCAGGCGGGATTAGACACTGAAGCTTTCTTT.

CDR3 nucleotides: TGTGCCAGCAGCTTAGGGCCAGGTAACACTGAAGCTTTCTTT. Translated: CASSLGPGNTEAFF. The chain employs TRBV7-2 and TRBJ1-1; D remains unclear. The germline gives CDR1 SGHTA, CDR2 FQGNSA. V was shortened by 1 base and J by 2 bases, with 8 bases between the two germline ends. The CDR3 totals 14 residues. Full variable domain (missing parts from reference TRBV7-2 and TRBJ1-1): GAGVSQSPSNKVTEKGKDVELRCDPISGHTALYWYRQSLGQGLEFLIYFQGNSAPDKSGLPSDRFSAERTGGSVSTLTIQRTQQEDSAVYLCASSLGPGNTEAFFGQGTRLTVV.